This T cell receptor beta chain was retrieved from a study of PD-1 blockade in classical Hodgkin lymphoma (TCRdb year 2020). General notes on the study: Nivolumab dosing was 3 mg/kg intravenously every 2 weeks, continuing until either disease progression or unacceptable toxicity. The study used TCR beta sequencing and CyTOF to define a peripheral blood immune signature of response to PD-1 blockade in classical Hodgkin lymphoma.

CDR1 and CDR2 (LNHDA, SQIVND) derive from the germline V gene (reference sequence). Including the terminal cysteine and phenylalanine, the CDR3 comprises 15 residues. The retained sequence is limited to the CDR3, 45 bases, with the frame set at the first base. V gives up 3 bases and J gives up 3 bases, and the segment between their germline ends measures 15 bases. The sample's time point label is to be understood as: cycle 2 day 1 (C2D1) of nivolumab. Every trial patient had relapsed after autologous stem cell transplantation, and cohorts A, B and C differed in prior brentuximab vedotin exposure. The trial cohort was composed of roughly 60 patients with relapsed/refractory classical Hodgkin lymphoma, for whom complete response, partial response or progressive disease was recorded as best overall response. Trial patients were treated with single-agent nivolumab in the multi-cohort phase II CheckMate 205 trial. An independent review committee assessed best overall response using the 2007 International Working Group response criteria. Trial PBMCs were obtained immediately prior to nivolumab initiation (C1D1) and on therapy at cycle 2 day 1 and cycle 4 day 1. Peripheral blood was collected in 8 mL Vacutainer Cell Preparation Tubes, from which PBMCs were isolated by centrifugation and then cryopreserved.

Regarding this clone: What antigen it recognizes has not been identified. Qualities for individual bases were not recorded, and no much larger clone is one base off.

Findings and caveats that apply to the study as a whole: Only a single clinical trial cohort was studied, and what caused the repertoire differences, possibly disease activity or prior therapy, remained undefined. Lower diversity was seen in patients whose nivolumab began less than 1 year after ASCT, and these patients were left out of later analyses so that immune reconstitution would not confound the results. By C4D1, a significant rise was seen in CD4+ TCR diversity but not in CD8+ TCR diversity (p=0.0027 vs p=0.16), and the rise was most apparent among complete responders (p=0.02). Trial patients with a complete response had baseline diversity similar to that of newly diagnosed patients, while partial responders and progressors had significantly lower diversity. Baseline TCR diversity was reported to be lower in newly diagnosed patients than in healthy donors, and even lower in relapsed/refractory patients.

Genomic DNA was isolated using the Qiagen DNeasy kit from unsorted PBMCs as well as from negatively selected CD4+ and CD8+ fractions. TCR beta CDR3 regions were amplified by immunoSEQ multiplex PCR using primers annealing to V and J segments. A synthetic immune receptor repertoire was used to minimize amplification bias, and remaining bias was computationally removed after sequencing. Per the original workflow: Custom Python scripts were used to quantify repertoire diversity as the Shannon entropy index. Unsorted, CD4+ and CD8+ repertoires were analyzed separately, except for combined analyses in which CD4+ and CD8+ sequences were merged in silico. A clone counted as expanded when the clone's frequency after treatment rose at least 2-fold relative to C1D1, and clones undetected at baseline were given a pseudocount of 0.5. Clones with 0 or 1 copy at C1D1 were classified as singleton clones, and clones with 2 or more copies were classified as non-singleton clones. Clones expanded in unsorted samples were labelled as CD4+, CD8+ or unknown by matching protein sequences in sorted samples from the same patient. Wilcoxon tests on paired samples were used to test diversity changes from C1D1 to C4D1. TCRdb's version of the immuneACCESS table is confined to in-frame rearrangements and falls short of the full clone set. An unresolved V gene accounts for under half of the shortfall where checked; the remainder is of unknown origin. That table is the source of V, J and clone size, and D and trimming were worked out from the DNA. In all, the sample holds about 110,000 clones, and 70% to 90% of those were seen once. The ten largest clones take up nearly 20% of the sample.

The sequence is built from TRBV19 and TRBJ2-7; 5 matching bases give a weak D call of TRBD1. This TCR came from a human donor with classical Hodgkin lymphoma. This specimen consisted of peripheral blood mononuclear cells (PBMCs), obtained before the second cycle of nivolumab. CDR3 region: CASSMGPDGVYEQYF. In nucleotides, the sequence is TGTGCCAGTAGTATGGGGCCAGATGGAGTCTACGAGCAGTACTTC.